Listed here is a single T cell receptor (beta chain). What it recognizes is unknown. V was cut by 0 bases and J by 5 bases, with 8 bases left in between. The CDR3 loop spans 13 amino acids. The V gene's germline CDR1 is MNHEY and CDR2 SVGAGI. Alopecia areata patients provided lesional scalp punch biopsies and peripheral blood, both collected for the study. The entry originates in a study of CD8+ T cells in alopecia areata. The study, taken as a whole, reports: Patients shared TCRs less clearly than mice did, possibly for HLA-related reasons. The study found higher clonality in lesional than normal scalp, especially in alopecia totalis/universalis.

cDNA serving as the sequencing template came from extracted, reverse transcribed RNA. The assay was immunoSEQ multiplex PCR, and TCRdb's table has in-frame clones only and misses some. The sample holds 160,000 or so clones; around 55% are singletons and the top ten take roughly a fifth. The sequence derives from a human donor with alopecia areata. The chain has TRBV6-5 and TRBJ2-7, with D perhaps matching TRBD2 (5 bases). This specimen was CD8+ T cells sorted from blood, taken at week 0. The CDR3 DNA is TGTGCCAGCAGTTACTCGCGGGTGCACGAGCAGTACTTC. It specifies CASSYSRVHEQYF.